This T cell receptor beta chain was recorded in a study of cytomegalovirus exposure and HLA in healthy donors. Overall study: Caucasian-associated ancestry cluster membership applied to under 85% of several hundred genotyped donors. Findings and caveats of the study: In a later analysis, DRB1 alleles had the most associated TCRs; HLA-C alleles the fewest. The HLA-A and HLA-B alleles of most subjects were reportedly predicted accurately from TCR beta sequences.

Primers: 60 Vbeta forward and 13 Jbeta reverse. Assay used: immunoSEQ multiplex PCR; TCRdb lists only in-frame clones, some missing. This sample has hundreds of thousands of clones, with approximately 88% found just once. Remarks on this clone: Its antigen is still unknown.

The clonotype comes from a boy younger than 10 in good health and CMV-seronegative. The sequenced sample consisted of PBMCs.

The CDR3 DNA reads as TGTGCCAGCAGTGAAGCGCGGATTAGCAATCAGCCCCAGCATTTT. It specifies CASSEARISNQPQHF. V usage is TRBV6-1 and J usage is TRBJ1-5; the D is unclear. The CDR3 runs to 15 residues. The ends were cut back, 0 bases at V and 0 bases at J, with 6 bases in the middle. The germline gives CDR1 MNHNS, CDR2 SASEGT.